This TCR beta chain was sequenced in a study of PD-L1 blockade in urothelial cancer. The CDR3 contains 12 residues. CDR1 and CDR2 (germline): SGHRS, YFSETQ. Trimming shortened V by 4 bases and J by 7 bases, and 12 bases separated the two germline ends. This clone is a singleton in its sample. Method: immunoSEQ multiplex PCR; TCRdb's copy keeps in-frame clones and lacks some. The sample lists 70,000 or so clones, about 89% occurring once. This TCR derives from a man between 60 and 75 years old with urothelial cancer. Sequencing used PBMCs, obtained around atezolizumab (anti-PD-L1) treatment. This chain links TRBV5-1 with TRBJ2-7; D not certain. Written as DNA, the CDR3 is TGCGCCAGCAGCCCGGGTTCACGAGAGCAGTACTTC. Its translation is CASSPGSREQYF.